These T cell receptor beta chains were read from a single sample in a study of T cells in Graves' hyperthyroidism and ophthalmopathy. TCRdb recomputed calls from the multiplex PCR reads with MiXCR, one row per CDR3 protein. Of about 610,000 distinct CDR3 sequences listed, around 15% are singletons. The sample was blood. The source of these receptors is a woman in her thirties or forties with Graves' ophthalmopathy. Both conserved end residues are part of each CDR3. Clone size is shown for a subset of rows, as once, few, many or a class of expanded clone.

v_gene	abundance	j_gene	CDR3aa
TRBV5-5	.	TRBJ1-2	CASSLELHGYTF
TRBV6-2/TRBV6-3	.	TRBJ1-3	CASRANRGLSSGNTIYF
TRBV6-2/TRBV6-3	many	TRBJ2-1	CASNRGAGNEQFF
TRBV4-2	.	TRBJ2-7	CASSPGTSLREQYF
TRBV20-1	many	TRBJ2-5	CSASEGGMVTQYF
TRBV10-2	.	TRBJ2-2	CASIGLAGYEAGELFF
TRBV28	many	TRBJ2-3	CASGTSGTTDTQYF
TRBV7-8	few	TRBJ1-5	CASSLFQASGNQPQHF
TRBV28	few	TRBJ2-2	CASSSPRGTGELFF
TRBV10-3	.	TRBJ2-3	CASGSAGADTQYF
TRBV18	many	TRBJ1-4	CASSPQGADEKLFF
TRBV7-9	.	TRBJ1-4	CASGKGEVEKLFF
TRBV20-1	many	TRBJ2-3	CSAQKTGPDTQYF
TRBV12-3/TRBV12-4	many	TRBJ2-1	CATAQGFGRGFYNEQFF
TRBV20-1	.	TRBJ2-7	CSARDRKTEQYF
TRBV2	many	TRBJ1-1	CASNRQGKNTEAFF
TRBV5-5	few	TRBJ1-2	CASSLGRTVTNYGYTF
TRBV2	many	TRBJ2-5	CASRSASTQETQYF
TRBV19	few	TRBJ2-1	CASSRAGFYNEQFF
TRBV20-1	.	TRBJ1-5	CSARDPLGSNQPQHF
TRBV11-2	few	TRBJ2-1	CASSLSGSYNGQFF
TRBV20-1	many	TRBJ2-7	CSAKTGLDEQYF
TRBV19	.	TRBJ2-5	CASKEHPLAMETQYF
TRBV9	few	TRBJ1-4	CASSPGPAPEKLFF
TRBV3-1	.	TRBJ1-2	CASSRPGTGGIGYTF
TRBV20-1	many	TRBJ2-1	CSPTGGGINEQFF
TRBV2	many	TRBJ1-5	CASSVGTLTDQPQHF
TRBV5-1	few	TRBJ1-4	CASSSQGLPDEKLFF
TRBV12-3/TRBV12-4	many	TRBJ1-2	CASSKTVTSSYTF
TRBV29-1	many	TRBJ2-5	CSVESGTSSDQETQYF
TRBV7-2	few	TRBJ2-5	CASSGGPIQETQYF
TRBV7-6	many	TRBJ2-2	CASSLVGSGELFF
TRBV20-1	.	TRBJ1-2	CSASTGSSHGYTF
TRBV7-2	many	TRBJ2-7	CASSLSTEQYF
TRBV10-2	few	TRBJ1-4	CASSESAQSNEKLFF
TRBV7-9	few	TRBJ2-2	CASSNTLHSTGELFF
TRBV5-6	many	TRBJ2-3	CASSGGQVSDTQYF
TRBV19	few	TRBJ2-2	CASSPRTSSSPGELFF
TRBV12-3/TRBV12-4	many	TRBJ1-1	CASRSVGTEGRTEAFF
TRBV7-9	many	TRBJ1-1	CASSLGPPGRAFF
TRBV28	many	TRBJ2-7	CASSSPSGSNYEQYF
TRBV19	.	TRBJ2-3	CASGTGNADTQYF
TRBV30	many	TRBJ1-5	CAWSPTGLQPQHF
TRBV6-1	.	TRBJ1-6	CASSPGVSYNSPLHF
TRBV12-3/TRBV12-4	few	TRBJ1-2	CASRSEGQKEGYTF